This TCR beta chain was retrieved from a study of T cell changes during pregnancy in multiple sclerosis. TCRdb's table, derived via immunoSEQ multiplex PCR, lists solely in-frame clones and lacks some. The sample carries fewer than 85,000 clones, more than 85% recorded once. The sequenced sample was peripheral blood, obtained after pregnancy. The sequence came from a female donor in good health, enrolled as a control in a pregnancy study.

The CDR3 DNA follows: TGTGCCAGTAGTAAGGGAGGATTTTCCGGGACTAGGAAAGCCTACGAGCAGTACTTC. This codes for CASSKGGFSGTRKAYEQYF. The J gene is TRBJ2-7, the V gene TRBV19, with 8 bases lining up with TRBD2. J lost 2 bases, V lost 4 bases, and 19 bases had no gene match. Germline V gives CDR1 LNHDA, CDR2 SQIVND (reference sequence). The CDR3 is 19 amino acids.